The 30 T cell receptor beta chains reported below all come from one sample, sequenced in a study of control samples from healthy donors and cancer patients. Here immunoSEQ multiplex PCR was the method, and the copy in TCRdb shows in-frame clones only, minus some. The sample holds fewer than 200,000 clones; almost 90% are singletons and the top ten take 1.4%. Sequencing input: blood. The receptors derive from a woman between 50 and 59 years old in good health.

This clone has just one count. CDR3 coding DNA: TGCGCCAGCAGCCAAGTCATAGGTGCAACTAATGAAAAACTGTTTTTT. It encodes CASSQVIGATNEKLFF. The chain couples TRBV4-1 to TRBJ1-4; D gene ambiguous. Germline values: CDR1 MGHRA, CDR2 YSYEKL. V was shortened by 1 base and J by 0 bases, with 9 bases between the two germline ends. The CDR3 loop spans 16 amino acids.

The chain combines TRBV9 with TRBJ2-3; D unclear. The CDR3 is 12 residues long. The V end lost 0 bases, the J end lost 5 bases, and 4 bases lay between the germline ends. The germline V gene encodes CDR1 SGDLS and CDR2 YYNGEE. The CDR3 nucleotides are TGTGCCAGCAGCGTAGGATTAGATACGCAGTATTTT. This translates into CASSVGLDTQYF.

The chain has TRBV6-6 and TRBJ2-5, with TRBD2 matching 10 bases. The CDR3 spans 16 residues. Germline lookup yields CDR1 MNHNY and CDR2 SVGAGI (reference sequence). Losses at the gene ends were 5 bases for V and 5 bases for J; bases not matched to a gene: 11. CDR3 in amino acids: CASSRLAGGGGETQYF. CDR3 nucleotides: TGTGCCAGCAGTCGATTAGCGGGAGGAGGGGGGGAGACCCAGTACTTC.

V is TRBV5-5 and J is TRBJ2-6; D is perhaps TRBD2 (5 bases). Trimming took 1 base from V and 3 from J, leaving 8 bases between them. The CDR3 length is 15 residues. CDR1 is SGHKS, CDR2 YYEKEE, per germline (reference sequence). The CDR3 sequence: CASSLLGSGANVLTF. In nucleotides, the CDR3 is TGTGCCAGCAGCTTGTTAGGGAGTGGGGCCAACGTCCTGACTTTC.

This sequence joins TRBV2 and TRBJ2-2; D ambiguous. Per germline, CDR1 SNHLY and CDR2 FYNNEI. This CDR3 has 12 amino acids. The germline V and J ends were trimmed by 7 bases and 6 bases, with 9 bases remaining between them. CDR3: CASTLGPGELFF. CDR3 DNA: TGTGCCAGCACCCTTGGGCCCGGGGAGCTGTTTTTT.

For the CDR3, the DNA is TGTGCCAGCAGCCCGATACTAGCGGGAGCCCCCTACAATGAGCAGTTCTTC. Protein sequence: CASSPILAGAPYNEQFF. The chain couples TRBV9 to TRBJ2-1, with 11 bases identical to TRBD2. Unmatched junction bases numbered 8, after V lost 4 bases and J lost 2 bases. CDR1 is SGDLS and CDR2 is YYNGEE in the germline V gene. CDR3 length equals 17 residues.

The genes are TRBV27 and TRBJ1-6; D not certain. CDR3 length: 15 amino acids. Germline CDR1 reads MNHEY; CDR2 reads SMNVEV (reference sequence). Deletions cut 3 bases from V and 3 bases from J, with 9 bases between. CDR3 nucleotides: TGTGCCAGCAGTTTCGCCAGCCTCTATAATTCACCCCTCCACTTT. It translates to CASSFASLYNSPLHF.

This chain uses TRBV6-5 with TRBJ2-3; D call uncertain. Germline values: CDR1 MNHEY, CDR2 SVGAGI. Trimming took off 8 bases at V and 0 bases at J, with 3 bases between the two ends. The length of the CDR3 is 11 residues. This CDR3 reads CASSSTDTQYF. CDR3 coding DNA: TGTGCCAGCTCTAGCACAGATACGCAGTATTTT.

This chain uses TRBV5-1 with TRBJ1-4; 9 bases map to TRBD1. With 4 bases clipped from V and 8 bases from J, the junction kept 6 bases outside the gene matches. CDR3 size: 14 residues. Germline V gives CDR1 SGHRS, CDR2 YFSETQ. CDR3 sequence reads: CASSMGQGGEKLFF. CDR3 sequence (DNA): TGCGCCAGCAGCATGGGACAGGGTGGGGAAAAACTGTTTTTT.

This rearrangement joins TRBV2 to TRBJ2-2, with D hard to call. The CDR3 sequence is 14 residues long. Trimming removed 6 bases from V and 0 bases from J, with 8 bases in between. Germline V gene sequence: CDR1 SNHLY, CDR2 FYNNEI. The CDR3 here is CASRDPANTGELFF. CDR3 sequence (DNA): TGTGCCAGCAGGGACCCCGCGAACACCGGGGAGCTGTTTTTT. The full variable domain, completed using reference TRBV2 and TRBJ2-2, is EPEVTQTPSHQVTQMGQEVILRCVPISNHLYFYWYRQILGQKVEFLVSFYNNEISEKSEIFDDQFSVERPDGSNFTLKIRSTKLEDSAMYFCASRDPANTGELFFGEGSRLTVL.

The chain combines TRBV11-2 with TRBJ2-7; D is unclear. This CDR3 comprises 13 residues. Germline V CDR1 and CDR2: SGHAT, FQNNGV. Trimming removed 5 bases from V and 4 bases from J, with 12 bases in between. CDR3 sequence: CASSPRAAYEQYF. The CDR3 coding sequence is TGTGCCAGCAGCCCACGGGCAGCTTACGAGCAGTACTTC.

The gene calls are TRBV11-3 and TRBJ2-3, with TRBD2 matching 7 bases. Germline CDR1 is SGHNT and CDR2 is YENEEA. The CDR3 spans 12 residues. Trimming removed 5 bases from V and 4 bases from J; junction bases left unmatched: 0. The CDR3 sequence is CASSRGADTQYF. CDR3 nucleotide sequence: TGTGCCAGCAGCCGGGGGGCAGATACGCAGTATTTT.

V is TRBV30 and J is TRBJ2-5; TRBD1 matches 10 bases. Germline-derived CDR1 and CDR2 are GTSNPN and SVGIG (reference sequence). The V segment lost 1 base and the J segment 4 bases; nucleotides outside the gene matches: 9. The CDR3 is 16 amino acids. DNA for the CDR3: TGTGCCTGGAGTGCCGAGACAGGGGGCGCGGGAGAGACCCAGTACTTC. It specifies CAWSAETGGAGETQYF.

The V gene is TRBV10-3, the J gene TRBJ2-7; D is ambiguous. There are 15 residues in the CDR3. V was trimmed by 0 bases and J by 0 bases, leaving 9 bases between them. Germline assignment: CDR1 ENHRY and CDR2 SYGVKD. The CDR3 nucleotides are TGTGCCATCAGTGAGTCGAATCTGGGCTCCTACGAGCAGTACTTC. Its translation is CAISESNLGSYEQYF.

The gene calls are TRBV28 and TRBJ2-4; D possibly corresponds to TRBD2 (6 bases). Between the trimmed V and J ends, which lost 4 bases and 7 bases, there was a span of 14 bases. The length of the CDR3 is 14 residues. Germline lookup yields CDR1 MDHEN and CDR2 SYDVKM. The CDR3 here is CASSSQGGGNIQYF. Here the CDR3 DNA reads TGTGCCAGCAGTTCGCAGGGTGGAGGGAACATTCAGTACTTC.

This chain connects TRBV7-2 to TRBJ1-5, with a weak D call TRBD1 (5 bases). This CDR3 is 15 amino acids long. Germline V gene lookup returns CDR1 SGHTA and CDR2 FQGNSA. Trimming left V 1 base short and J 3 bases short, with 10 bases between. The CDR3 bases are TGTGCCAGCAGCTTAGTGGTCAGGGACAATCAGCCCCAGCATTTT. This codes for CASSLVVRDNQPQHF.

The rearrangement uses TRBV7-2 and TRBJ1-2, with 7 bases fitting TRBD1. Germline CDR1 reads SGHTA; CDR2 reads FQGNSA. The V segment lost 0 bases and the J segment 2 bases; nucleotides outside the gene matches: 3. The CDR3 is 15 amino acids. As DNA, the CDR3 is TGTGCCAGCAGCTTAGCGTTGACAGGGAACTATGGCTACACCTTC. Translated: CASSLALTGNYGYTF.

The V and J genes are TRBV6-4 and TRBJ1-1; D might be TRBD1 (5 bases). There are 13 residues in the CDR3. Germline lookup yields CDR1 MRHNA and CDR2 SNTAGT. Trimming removed 2 bases from V and 4 bases from J, with 8 bases in between. CDR3 in amino acids: CASSDRGGTEAFF. The CDR3 nucleotides are TGTGCCAGCAGTGACAGGGGTGGCACTGAAGCTTTCTTT.

The chain links TRBV3-1 (or the pseudogene TRBV3-2) to TRBJ1-2; 9 nucleotides agree with TRBD1. J gave up 3 bases and V 4 bases, and 3 bases lay outside the gene matches. The CDR3 has 14 residues. Germline CDR1 is LGHDT and CDR2 is YNNKEL (reference sequence). The CDR3 loop is CASSPGQGDYGYTF. The CDR3 DNA reads as TGTGCCAGCAGCCCGGGACAGGGTGACTATGGCTACACCTTC.

The genes are TRBV7-2 and TRBJ2-2; 15 bases fit TRBD2. Unmatched junction bases numbered 7, after V lost 7 bases and J lost 7 bases. Germline CDR1 reads SGHTA; CDR2 reads FQGNSA. The CDR3 spans 16 residues. As DNA, the CDR3 is TGTGCCAGCACCTCGGGACTAGCGGGAGGTGTCGGGGAGCTGTTTTTT. This encodes CASTSGLAGGVGELFF.

V usage is TRBV28 and J usage is TRBJ1-6; a weak D match, TRBD1 (5 bases). The germline V gene encodes CDR1 MDHEN and CDR2 SYDVKM. The CDR3 contains 14 residues. Trimming left V 6 bases short and J 13 bases short, with 19 bases between. The CDR3 region is CASRPTSLGEPLHF. Here the CDR3 DNA reads TGTGCCAGCAGGCCTACATCCCTGGGGGAGCCCCTCCACTTT.

V is TRBV18 and J is TRBJ2-1; D might be TRBD1 (6 bases). CDR3 length equals 16 residues. Germline V gene sequence: CDR1 KGHSH, CDR2 LQKENI. V was shortened by 1 base and J by 5 bases, with 15 bases between the two germline ends. CDR3 in amino acids: CASSPLRTALDNEQFF. The CDR3 DNA is TGTGCCAGCTCACCACTGAGGACAGCATTGGACAATGAGCAGTTCTTC.

V and J are TRBV10-1 and TRBJ2-7, with 7 bases fitting TRBD1. Germline trimming cut 0 bases from V and 4 bases from J; bases unmatched to any gene: 6. The CDR3 spans 15 residues. CDR1 is WNHNN, CDR2 SYGVQD, per germline (reference sequence). The CDR3 DNA follows: TGCGCCAGCAGTGAGTCGCGAAGGGGGCTGTACGAGCAGTACTTC. Its protein product is CASSESRRGLYEQYF.

This clone was counted many times. J is TRBJ2-1 and V is TRBV27; 9 bases line up with TRBD2. The CDR3 sequence is 17 residues long. V was pared by 5 bases and J by 6 bases, with 14 bases of the junction left unmatched. Germline values: CDR1 MNHEY, CDR2 SMNVEV (reference sequence). CDR3 nucleotide sequence: TGTGCCAGCAGTATCTTGATCGGAGCGGGAGGAGGCAATGAGCAGTTCTTC. Translating it yields CASSILIGAGGGNEQFF.

This clone occurred once. V and J are TRBV5-4 and TRBJ2-2; D remains unclear. Per germline, CDR1 SGHNT and CDR2 YYREEE (reference sequence). The CDR3 consists of 12 residues. Trimming stripped 0 bases from V and 7 bases from J, with 4 bases between. This chain's CDR3 is CASSLGIGELFF. As DNA, the CDR3 is TGTGCCAGCAGCTTGGGGATCGGGGAGCTGTTTTTT.

For the CDR3, the DNA is TGTGCCAGCAGCACCGGTGGGGGGATCCGATCTGGAAACACCATATATTTT. Encoded protein: CASSTGGGIRSGNTIYF. The chain has TRBV9 and TRBJ1-3, with a weak D call TRBD1 (5 bases). The CDR3 runs to 17 residues. Germline CDR1 and CDR2: SGDLS and YYNGEE. V lost 4 bases to trimming and J lost 1 base, with 18 bases between them.

V usage is TRBV7-9 and J usage is TRBJ2-1; TRBD2 aligns across 8 bases. Trimming took 5 bases from V and 7 from J; bases not matched to a gene: 10. This CDR3 is 15 amino acids long. Looked up from germline, CDR1 is SEHNR and CDR2 is FQNEAQ (reference sequence). Here the CDR3 reads CASSPGATGGNEQFF. DNA of the CDR3: TGTGCCAGCAGCCCCGGGGCCACGGGGGGGAATGAGCAGTTCTTC. Full variable domain (outside the CDR3, taken from reference TRBV7-9 and TRBJ2-1): DTGVSQNPRHKITKRGQNVTFRCDPISEHNRLYWYRQTLGQGPEFLTYFQNEAQLEKSRLLSDRFSAERPKGSFSTLEIQRTEQGDSAMYLCASSPGATGGNEQFFGPGTRLTVL.

V and J are TRBV28 and TRBJ1-2; a possible D gene is TRBD1 (6 bases). V was pared by 2 bases and J by 4 bases, with 11 bases between. The CDR3 runs to 14 residues. Per germline, CDR1 MDHEN and CDR2 SYDVKM. CDR3 residues: CASSLRQDSYGYTF. In nucleotides, the CDR3 is TGTGCCAGCAGTTTAAGACAGGATAGCTATGGCTACACCTTC.

The chain employs TRBV19 and TRBJ2-2, with a weak D call TRBD1 (5 bases). Between the trimmed V and J ends, which lost 3 bases and 4 bases, there was a span of 12 bases. This CDR3 is 15 amino acids long. Germline lookup yields CDR1 LNHDA and CDR2 SQIVND (reference sequence). CDR3 protein: CASSITRVSTGELFF. DNA for the CDR3: TGTGCCAGTAGTATCACCAGGGTGAGCACCGGGGAGCTGTTTTTT.

The chain recombines TRBV7-2 with TRBJ2-3; D perhaps matches TRBD2 (7 bases). Trimming removed 6 bases at V and 2 bases at J, with 18 bases between. Germline V gene sequence: CDR1 SGHTA, CDR2 FQGNSA. This CDR3 is built from 16 residues. The CDR3 DNA is TGTGCCAGCAGACAACAGGGAGGGATGATCACAGATACGCAGTATTTT. It specifies CASRQQGGMITDTQYF.